Presented here are 2 T cell receptor beta chains from one specimen sequenced in a study of blood T cell repertoires in COVID-19. Assay used: immunoSEQ multiplex PCR; TCRdb lists only in-frame clones, some missing. The sample has fewer than 200,000 clones, approximately 91% seen once. The sequenced sample was peripheral blood. The receptors originated from a man aged 18 to 30 with COVID-19, enrolled during active disease.

V usage is TRBV18 and J usage is TRBJ2-1; D is possibly TRBD2 (6 bases). The length of the CDR3 is 14 residues. With 1 base removed from V and 10 bases from J, the gap between germline ends came to 14 bases. Germline V gene sequence: CDR1 KGHSH, CDR2 LQKENI. The DNA for the CDR3 is TGTGCCAGCTCACCACTGACTAGTTCGCGAGAGCAGTTCTTC. It translates to CASSPLTSSREQFF.

CDR3 amino acids: CASSVQLAGNTGELFF. CDR3 sequence (DNA): TGTGCCAGCAGCGTTCAACTAGCGGGAAACACCGGGGAGCTGTTTTTT. The chain is built from TRBV9 and TRBJ2-2; 10 bases are shared with TRBD2. V lost 2 bases to trimming and J lost 2 bases; unmatched junction nucleotides: 3. From germline, CDR1 is SGDLS and CDR2 YYNGEE. This CDR3 comprises 16 residues.